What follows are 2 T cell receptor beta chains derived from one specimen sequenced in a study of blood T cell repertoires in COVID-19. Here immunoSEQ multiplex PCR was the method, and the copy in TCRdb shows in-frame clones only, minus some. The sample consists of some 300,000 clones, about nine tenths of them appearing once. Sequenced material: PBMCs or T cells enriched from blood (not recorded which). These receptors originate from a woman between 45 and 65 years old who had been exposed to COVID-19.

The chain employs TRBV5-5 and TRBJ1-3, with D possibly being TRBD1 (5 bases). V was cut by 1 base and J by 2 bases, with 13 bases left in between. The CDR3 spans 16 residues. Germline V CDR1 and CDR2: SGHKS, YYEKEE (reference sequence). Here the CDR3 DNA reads TGTGCCAGCAGCTTGACAGGCACCTACGCTGGAAACACCATATATTTT. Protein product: CASSLTGTYAGNTIYF.

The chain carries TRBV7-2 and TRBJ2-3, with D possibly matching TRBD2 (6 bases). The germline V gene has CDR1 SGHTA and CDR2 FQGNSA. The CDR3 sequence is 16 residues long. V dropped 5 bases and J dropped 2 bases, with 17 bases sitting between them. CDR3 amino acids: CASSQAPGRITDTQYF. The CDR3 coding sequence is TGTGCCAGCAGCCAAGCCCCCGGGAGAATCACAGATACGCAGTATTTT.